The present T cell receptor (beta chain) was sequenced within a study of blood T cell repertoires in COVID-19. Repertoires were generated with immunoSEQ multiplex PCR, while TCRdb's copy carries only in-frame clones and drops some. The sample shows 30,000 to 35,000 clones, around 90% of them seen only once. V lost 5 bases to trimming and J lost 5 bases; unmatched junction nucleotides: 5. This CDR3 region has 14 residues. Germline-derived CDR1 and CDR2 are SGHVS and FQNEAQ. The chain is built from TRBV7-8 and TRBJ1-4, with TRBD1 identical over 7 bases. The sample comprised peripheral blood. The origin of this receptor is a man between 65 and 79 years old with acute or convalescent COVID-19. CDR3 nucleotides: TGTGCCAGCAGCCCGGGACAGCTCAATGAAAAACTGTTTTTT. Translating it yields CASSPGQLNEKLFF.